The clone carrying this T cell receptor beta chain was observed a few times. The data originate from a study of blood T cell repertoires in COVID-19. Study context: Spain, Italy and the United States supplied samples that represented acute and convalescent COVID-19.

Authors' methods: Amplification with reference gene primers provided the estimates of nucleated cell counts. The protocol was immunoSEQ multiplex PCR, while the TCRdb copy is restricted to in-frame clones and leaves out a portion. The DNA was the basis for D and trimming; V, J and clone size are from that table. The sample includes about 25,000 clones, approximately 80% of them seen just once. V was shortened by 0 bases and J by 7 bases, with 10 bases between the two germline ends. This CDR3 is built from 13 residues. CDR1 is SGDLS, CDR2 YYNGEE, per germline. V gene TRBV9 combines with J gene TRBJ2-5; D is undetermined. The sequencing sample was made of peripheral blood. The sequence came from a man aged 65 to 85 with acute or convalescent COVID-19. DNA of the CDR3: TGTGCCAGCAGCGTAGCCCCTCGAGGGACCCAGTACTTC. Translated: CASSVAPRGTQYF. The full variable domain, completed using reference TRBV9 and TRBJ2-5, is DSGVTQTPKHLITATGQRVTLRCSPRSGDLSVYWYQQSLDQGLQFLIQYYNGEERAKGNILERFSAQQFPDLHSELNLSSLELGDSALYFCASSVAPRGTQYFGPGTRLLVL.